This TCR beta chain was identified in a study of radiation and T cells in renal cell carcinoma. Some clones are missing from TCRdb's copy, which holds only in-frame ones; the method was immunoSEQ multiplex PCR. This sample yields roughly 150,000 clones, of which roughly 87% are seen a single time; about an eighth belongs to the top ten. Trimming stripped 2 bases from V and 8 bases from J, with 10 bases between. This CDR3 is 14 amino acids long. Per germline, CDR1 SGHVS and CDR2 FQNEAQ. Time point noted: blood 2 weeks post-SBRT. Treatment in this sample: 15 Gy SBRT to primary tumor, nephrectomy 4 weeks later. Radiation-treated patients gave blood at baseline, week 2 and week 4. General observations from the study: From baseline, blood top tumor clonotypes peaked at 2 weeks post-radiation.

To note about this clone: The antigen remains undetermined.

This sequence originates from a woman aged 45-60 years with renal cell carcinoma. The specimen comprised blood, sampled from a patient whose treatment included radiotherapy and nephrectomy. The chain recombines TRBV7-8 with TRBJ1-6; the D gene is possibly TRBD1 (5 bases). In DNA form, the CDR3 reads TGTGCCAGCAGCTTACAGGGAATTGATTCACCCCTCCACTTT. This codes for CASSLQGIDSPLHF.